The 27 T cell receptor beta chains below come from one sample, sequenced in a study of T cells in localized non-small cell lung cancer. Measured with immunoSEQ multiplex PCR; TCRdb has only the in-frame clones, and not every one. The profile shows about 21,000 clones, 88% of them singletons. The specimen comprised peripheral blood mononuclear cells, sampled before any cancer treatment. These receptors all come from a male donor older than 55 with stage II lung adenocarcinoma.

The V and J genes are TRBV7-3 and TRBJ2-2; the match to TRBD1 covers 7 bases. CDR3 size: 14 residues. Germline trimming cut 4 bases from V and 6 bases from J; bases unmatched to any gene: 5. Germline V gene lookup returns CDR1 SGHTA and CDR2 FQGTGA. In DNA form, the CDR3 reads TGTGCCAGCAGCTCGCAGCAGGGGGCCGGGGAGCTGTTTTTT. This codes for CASSSQQGAGELFF.

The chain links TRBV11-2 to TRBJ2-1; TRBD2 might be the D (5 bases). The CDR3 contains 16 residues. V was pared by 3 bases and J by 4 bases, with 16 bases between. CDR1 and CDR2 from the germline V gene are SGHAT and FQNNGV. DNA for the CDR3: TGTGCCAGCAGCTTTCGGGGAATCGGACTTTACAATGAGCAGTTCTTC. Amino acid sequence: CASSFRGIGLYNEQFF.

This clone has a single count. V is TRBV10-3 and J is TRBJ1-5; D might be TRBD1 (5 bases). CDR1 is ENHRY and CDR2 is SYGVKD in the germline V gene. The CDR3 spans 16 residues. V lost 0 bases to trimming and J lost 6 bases, with 15 bases between them. The CDR3 is CAISESGPDMGQPQHF. CDR3 in DNA: TGTGCCATCAGTGAGTCGGGGCCTGATATGGGTCAGCCCCAGCATTTT.

This chain connects TRBV19 to TRBJ2-7; D is unresolved. The CDR3 length is 15 residues. Germline V gene sequence: CDR1 LNHDA, CDR2 SQIVND (reference sequence). V was pared by 1 base and J by 4 bases, with 14 bases between. The DNA of the CDR3 is TGTGCCAGTAGTATAGCAGTGGGATCCCTATACGAGCAGTACTTC. Protein product: CASSIAVGSLYEQYF.

This clone was seen only a few times. J is TRBJ2-7 and V is TRBV5-1; 8 bases are a match to TRBD2. The CDR3 sequence is 15 residues long. Unmatched junction bases numbered 5, after V lost 3 bases and J lost 0 bases. CDR1 is SGHRS and CDR2 is YFSETQ in the germline V gene. CDR3 residues: CASSSSGPNSYEQYF. The CDR3, as DNA: TGCGCCAGCAGCTCTAGCGGGCCGAACTCCTACGAGCAGTACTTC.

The chain uses TRBV20-1 and TRBJ2-2; D gene uncertain. V dropped 7 bases and J dropped 6 bases, with 9 bases sitting between them. Germline assignment: CDR1 DFQATT and CDR2 SNEGSKA (reference sequence). There are 11 residues in the CDR3. The CDR3 sequence: CSGLVSGELFF. In DNA form, the CDR3 reads TGCAGTGGCTTAGTATCCGGGGAGCTGTTTTTT.

This clone is judged medium-sized. A read error may account for a junction end that differs from germline. This chain joins TRBV2 and TRBJ1-5; 7 bases are a match to TRBD1. The CDR3 length is 21 residues. The V gene's germline CDR1 is SNHLY and CDR2 FYNNEI. In DNA form, the CDR3 reads TGTGCCAGCAGGGAAGCAAACGCCGGGACAGAGAGTCTTTATAGCAATCAGCCCCAGCATTTT. Its translation is CASREANAGTESLYSNQPQHF.

The V and J genes are TRBV18 and TRBJ2-7; D not certain. This CDR3 is built from 15 residues. Germline CDR1 KGHSH, CDR2 LQKENI. Deletions cut 2 bases from V and 5 bases from J, with 16 bases between. The CDR3 DNA reads as TGTGCCAGCTCACCAGCGGTAGGAGTCTGGGACGAGCAGTACTTC. Translation gives CASSPAVGVWDEQYF.

A single count supports this clone. This chain connects TRBV5-1 to TRBJ1-2; TRBD1 matches at 7 bases. The CDR3 covers 14 residues. The germline gives CDR1 SGHRS, CDR2 YFSETQ. The V segment lost 3 bases and the J segment 5 bases; nucleotides outside the gene matches: 7. The chain's CDR3 is CASSSSGQLYGYTF. CDR3 DNA: TGCGCCAGCAGCTCGTCGGGACAGCTATATGGCTACACCTTC. The variable domain in full, with the rest retrieved from reference TRBV5-1 and TRBJ1-2, is KAGVTQTPRYLIKTRGQQVTLSCSPISGHRSVSWYQQTPGQGLQFLFEYFSETQRNKGNFPGRFSGRQFSNSRSEMNVSTLELGDSALYLCASSSSGQLYGYTFGSGTRLTVV.

In DNA form, the CDR3 reads TGTGCCAGTAGTATTCGTGCTAGCACAGATACGCAGTATTTT. It codes for CASSIRASTDTQYF. The chain recombines TRBV19 with TRBJ2-3; D uncertain. The CDR3 is 14 residues long. Looked up from germline, CDR1 is LNHDA and CDR2 is SQIVND (reference sequence). V was trimmed by 3 bases and J by 0 bases, leaving 7 bases between them. Supplemented by reference TRBV19 and TRBJ2-3, the full variable domain reads DGGITQSPKYLFRKEGQNVTLSCEQNLNHDAMYWYRQDPGQGLRLIYYSQIVNDFQKGDIAEGYSVSREKKESFPLTVTSAQKNPTAFYLCASSIRASTDTQYFGPGTRLTVL.

The J gene is TRBJ2-1, the V gene TRBV13; 10 nucleotides align to TRBD2. Germline V CDR1 and CDR2: PRHDT, FYEKMQ (reference sequence). This CDR3 has 15 amino acids. Losses at the gene ends were 5 bases for V and 0 bases for J; bases not matched to a gene: 1. CDR3 sequence reads: CASSPSGSSYNEQFF. CDR3 sequence (DNA): TGTGCCAGCAGCCCTAGCGGGAGCTCCTACAATGAGCAGTTCTTC.

The chain joins TRBV6-1 to TRBJ1-5; D might be TRBD1 (5 bases). Between the trimmed V and J ends, which lost 5 bases and 4 bases, there was a span of 9 bases. The CDR3 sequence is 13 residues long. CDR1 and CDR2 (germline): MNHNS, SASEGT. DNA for the CDR3: TGTGCCAGCAGTTGGAGGGGTAATCAGCCCCAGCATTTT. Protein: CASSWRGNQPQHF.

The CDR3 nucleotides read TGTGCCAGCAGTTCTAAGGGGGGGACAGCCATTAACGGCTATGGCTACACCTTC. As protein: CASSSKGGTAINGYGYTF. This chain connects TRBV27 to TRBJ1-2; 7 positions match TRBD1. V was pared by 4 bases and J by 4 bases, with 18 bases of the junction left unmatched. This CDR3 has 18 amino acids. The germline CDR1 and CDR2 sequences are MNHEY and SMNVEV (reference sequence).

This chain connects TRBV2 to TRBJ2-5, with D perhaps TRBD2 (6 bases). The germline V gene has CDR1 SNHLY and CDR2 FYNNEI. The length of the CDR3 is 13 residues. Trimming stripped 4 bases from V and 5 bases from J, with 11 bases between. CDR3 coding DNA: TGTGCCAGCAGTGTGGAGGGTTTGGAGACCCAGTACTTC. Its translation: CASSVEGLETQYF. The full variable domain, its missing parts supplied by reference TRBV2 and TRBJ2-5, is EPEVTQTPSHQVTQMGQEVILRCVPISNHLYFYWYRQILGQKVEFLVSFYNNEISEKSEIFDDQFSVERPDGSNFTLKIRSTKLEDSAMYFCASSVEGLETQYFGPGTRLLVL.

The genes are TRBV19 and TRBJ1-2; possibly TRBD1 for D (6 bases). Germline V gene data show CDR1 as LNHDA and CDR2 as SQIVND (reference sequence). Deletions cut 7 bases from V and 1 base from J, with 13 bases between. The CDR3 contains 14 residues. CDR3 nucleotides: TGTGCCAGTACCCCCTCCAGGGGTAACTATGGCTACACCTTC. This translates into CASTPSRGNYGYTF. The full variable domain, in which reference TRBV19 and TRBJ1-2 provide the parts outside the CDR3, is DGGITQSPKYLFRKEGQNVTLSCEQNLNHDAMYWYRQDPGQGLRLIYYSQIVNDFQKGDIAEGYSVSREKKESFPLTVTSAQKNPTAFYLCASTPSRGNYGYTFGSGTRLTVV.

This chain connects TRBV15 to TRBJ2-1; D uncertain. The V gene's germline CDR1 is LNHNV and CDR2 YYDKDF (reference sequence). V was cut by 1 base and J by 0 bases, with 16 bases left in between. The CDR3 covers 18 residues. The CDR3 spells CATSRAQLARSSYNEQFF. For the CDR3, the DNA is TGTGCCACCAGCAGAGCCCAATTAGCAAGGAGCTCCTACAATGAGCAGTTCTTC.

The chain couples TRBV10-3 to TRBJ1-1; D call uncertain. This CDR3 is 14 amino acids long. Trimming pared 0 bases from V and 6 bases from J, leaving 11 bases between. Germline values: CDR1 ENHRY, CDR2 SYGVKD. The CDR3 coding sequence is TGTGCCATCAGTGAGTCGGGTGTTGGCGCTGAAGCTTTCTTT. The encoded protein is CAISESGVGAEAFF.

J is TRBJ2-7 and V is TRBV29-1; TRBD1 matches 7 bases. With 0 bases clipped from V and 7 bases from J, the junction kept 9 bases outside the gene matches. The germline CDR1 and CDR2 sequences are SQVTM and ANQGSEA. This CDR3 contains 14 residues. The CDR3 is CSVEEGQVLREQYF. CDR3 sequence (DNA): TGCAGCGTTGAAGAAGGACAGGTTTTGAGGGAGCAGTACTTC.

CDR3 DNA sequence: TGTGCCAGCAGCTCCTCCGGGGGCATTCAGTACTTC. Translated: CASSSSGGIQYF. The V call is TRBV7-9, the J call TRBJ2-4; D possibly corresponds to TRBD2 (6 bases). Germline V CDR1 and CDR2: SEHNR, FQNEAQ (reference sequence). The CDR3 extends over 12 amino acids. The V gene lost 4 bases and the J gene lost 9 bases, with 10 bases spanning the gap.

CDR3 sequence (DNA): TGTGCCACCAGCAGAGACTCCGGGACTCCGAATGAGCAGTTCTTC. Translating gives CATSRDSGTPNEQFF. The J gene is TRBJ2-1, the V gene TRBV15; D may be TRBD2 (6 bases). CDR3 length: 15 residues. CDR1 and CDR2 from the germline V gene are LNHNV and YYDKDF (reference sequence). Between the trimmed V and J ends, which lost 0 bases and 7 bases, there was a span of 13 bases.

The chain combines TRBV29-1 with TRBJ2-3; D is uncertain. Germline loops: CDR1 SQVTM, CDR2 ANQGSEA. The CDR3 totals 14 residues. V gave up 4 bases and J gave up 5 bases, with 16 bases separating them. The CDR3 DNA reads as TGCAGCGTTGTGGACCCTGGCTCAGGAGATACGCAGTATTTT. Its protein product is CSVVDPGSGDTQYF.

The chain recombines TRBV28 with TRBJ2-2, with a weak D call TRBD2 (5 bases). CDR1 is MDHEN, CDR2 SYDVKM, per germline. This CDR3 contains 13 residues. V was cut by 6 bases and J by 8 bases, with 13 bases left in between. CDR3: CASSWEFRGELFF. DNA for the CDR3: TGTGCCAGCAGCTGGGAGTTTCGTGGGGAGCTGTTTTTT. The whole variable domain, remainder taken from reference TRBV28 and TRBJ2-2, is DVKVTQSSRYLVKRTGEKVFLECVQDMDHENMFWYRQDPGLGLRLIYFSYDVKMKEKGDIPEGYSVSREKKERFSLILESASTNQTSMYLCASSWEFRGELFFGEGSRLTVL.

V gene TRBV15 combines with J gene TRBJ2-7, with a possible D match to TRBD2 (5 bases). This CDR3 has 14 amino acids. V was clipped by 8 bases and J by 0 bases, with 14 bases between them. From germline, CDR1 is LNHNV and CDR2 YYDKDF (reference sequence). The CDR3 loop reads CATGRARSSYEQYF. In DNA, the CDR3 is TGTGCCACCGGGCGGGCCAGGAGCTCCTACGAGCAGTACTTC.

This chain uses TRBV11-2 with TRBJ2-5, with D possibly TRBD2 on 6 matching bases. V was pared by 1 base and J by 8 bases, with 11 bases between. CDR3 length: 13 residues. In germline, CDR1 is SGHAT, CDR2 FQNNGV. The CDR3 DNA sequence: TGTGCCAGCAGCTTAGGAACGCGGGACACCCAGTACTTC. Its protein is CASSLGTRDTQYF.

V and J are TRBV18 and TRBJ1-2; no definite D call. Trimming left V 4 bases short and J 5 bases short, with 8 bases between. The CDR3 is made up of 12 amino acids. Germline CDR1 KGHSH, CDR2 LQKENI. This CDR3 reads CASSLDYYGYTF. CDR3 bases: TGTGCCAGCTCACTTGACTATTATGGCTACACCTTC.

The chain couples TRBV2 to TRBJ2-1, with 9 positions matching TRBD1. Losses at the gene ends were 6 bases for V and 9 bases for J; bases not matched to a gene: 6. The CDR3 sequence is 13 residues long. Germline V gene sequence: CDR1 SNHLY, CDR2 FYNNEI. The CDR3 is CASRTGTGFEQFF. As DNA, the CDR3 is TGTGCCAGCAGGACCGGGACAGGGTTTGAGCAGTTCTTC.

This rearrangement joins TRBV5-1 to TRBJ2-2; the D gene is possibly TRBD1 (5 bases). CDR1 SGHRS and CDR2 YFSETQ come from the germline V gene. The V and J ends lost 2 bases and 1 base respectively, with 6 bases between them. CDR3 size: 14 residues. CDR3 sequence reads: CASSLTGNTGELFF. CDR3 DNA sequence: TGCGCCAGCAGCTTAACAGGGAACACCGGGGAGCTGTTTTTT.